Below are 21 T cell receptor beta chains sequenced from a single sample in a study of OX40 agonist ivuxolimab in advanced cancers. The library was produced with the immunoSEQ multiplex PCR assay. This is the immuneACCESS table as TCRdb keeps it, with only in-frame sequences that have V and J called. A part of the clones is gone; compared with another copy, unresolved V genes explain less than half, and the rest is unexplained. Counted in this sample were 91,000 or so clones; 86% of them appeared once. Roughly 2.1% of the sample belongs to the ten largest clones. This material consisted of CD4+ or CD8+ T cells sorted from blood, taken in a trial of the OX40 agonist ivuxolimab. These receptors originate from an adult with an advanced solid tumor such as melanoma, head and neck, liver or kidney cancer.

This rearrangement joins TRBV2 to TRBJ2-3; 12 nucleotides align to TRBD2. The CDR3 runs 18 residues. Germline assignment: CDR1 SNHLY and CDR2 FYNNEI. J gave up 2 bases and V 6 bases, and 12 bases lay outside the gene matches. In nucleotides, the CDR3 is TGTGCCAGCAGCATTACCGGGACTAGCGGGCACGACACAGATACGCAGTATTTT. As protein: CASSITGTSGHDTDTQYF.

The V gene is TRBV6-5, the J gene TRBJ2-7, with 8 positions matching TRBD1. Germline V gives CDR1 MNHEY, CDR2 SVGAGI. This CDR3 spans 14 amino acids. J lost 5 bases, V lost 5 bases, and 8 bases had no gene match. The CDR3 sequence: CASSPRQGANEQYF. Written as DNA, the CDR3 is TGTGCCAGCAGTCCCCGCCAGGGGGCGAACGAGCAGTACTTC.

This chain links TRBV28 with TRBJ2-3; D not resolved. The CDR3 loop spans 12 amino acids. From germline, CDR1 is MDHEN and CDR2 SYDVKM. Trimming took off 4 bases at V and 3 bases at J, with 5 bases between the two ends. CDR3 coding DNA: TGTGCCAGCAGTTCTAGGACAGATACGCAGTATTTT. It yields the protein CASSSRTDTQYF.

The J gene is TRBJ2-1, the V gene TRBV4-1; D is unclear. This CDR3 spans 14 amino acids. Germline V gene lookup returns CDR1 MGHRA and CDR2 YSYEKL. Trimming took 4 bases from V and 8 from J, leaving 15 bases between them. The CDR3 DNA reads as TGCGCCAGCAGCCGTGACACCCTGTCACATGAGCAGTTCTTC. Protein: CASSRDTLSHEQFF.

The CDR3, as DNA: TGTGCCAGCAGTGGCGAAAACACAGATACGCAGTATTTT. This gives the protein CASSGENTDTQYF. The genes are TRBV11-1 and TRBJ2-3; D remains unclear. V dropped 6 bases and J dropped 2 bases, with 9 bases sitting between them. Per germline, CDR1 SGHAT and CDR2 FQDESV (reference sequence). The length of the CDR3 is 13 residues.

This clone was observed at least ten times. The chain has TRBV19 and TRBJ1-3; possibly TRBD1 for D (6 bases). The CDR3 runs to 15 residues. CDR1 and CDR2 (germline): LNHDA, SQIVND (reference sequence). V was clipped by 6 bases and J by 0 bases, with 12 bases between them. DNA for the CDR3: TGTGCCAGTAGCAAGGGGGGAACCTCTGGAAACACCATATATTTT. Its translation is CASSKGGTSGNTIYF.

The chain recombines TRBV18 with TRBJ2-3, with 8 bases that match TRBD2. This CDR3 has 15 amino acids. The germline V gene encodes CDR1 KGHSH and CDR2 LQKENI. Germline trimming cut 5 bases from V and 4 bases from J; bases unmatched to any gene: 8. CDR3 nucleotide sequence: TGTGCCAGCTCATTAGGACTAGCCTTACCAGATACGCAGTATTTT. Amino acids: CASSLGLALPDTQYF.

The chain links TRBV5-8 to TRBJ2-5; tentative D call: TRBD1 (6 bases). This CDR3 is built from 16 residues. V lost 3 bases to trimming and J lost 5 bases, with 20 bases between them. CDR1 and CDR2 from the germline V gene are SGHTS and YDEGEE. The CDR3 DNA reads as TGTGCCAGCAGCTCAGGCGGACAGCCAGTACGGGAGACCCAGTACTTC. Its translation is CASSSGGQPVRETQYF.

The rearrangement joins TRBV7-2 to TRBJ2-1, with D unclear. The V end lost 5 bases, the J end lost 4 bases, and 9 bases lay between the germline ends. Germline lookup yields CDR1 SGHTA and CDR2 FQGNSA. The CDR3 contains 13 residues. In DNA, the CDR3 is TGTGCCAGCAGCCTACCTCAGTACAATGAGCAGTTCTTC. Its translation is CASSLPQYNEQFF.

The chain combines TRBV6-5 with TRBJ2-2, with 7 bases that match TRBD1. Germline CDR1 MNHEY, CDR2 SVGAGI. The CDR3 runs to 16 residues. V lost 1 base to trimming and J lost 2 bases; unmatched junction nucleotides: 4. The CDR3 DNA reads as TGTGCCAGCAGTTACTACAGGGGTTATAACACCGGGGAGCTGTTTTTT. It translates to CASSYYRGYNTGELFF.

V is TRBV5-4 and J is TRBJ2-2; D is possibly TRBD1 or TRBD2 (6 bases each). With 4 bases removed from V and 4 bases from J, the gap between germline ends came to 14 bases. The germline CDR1 and CDR2 sequences are SGHNT and YYREEE (reference sequence). The CDR3 has 15 residues. In DNA, the CDR3 is TGTGCCAGCAGCGTGGACAGAGCGGGCACCGGGGAGCTGTTTTTT. Amino acids: CASSVDRAGTGELFF. The entire variable domain, with the rest obtained from reference TRBV5-4 and TRBJ2-2, is as follows: ETGVTQSPTHLIKTRGQQVTLRCSSQSGHNTVSWYQQALGQGPQFIFQYYREEENGRGNFPPRFSGLQFPNYSSELNVNALELDDSALYLCASSVDRAGTGELFFGEGSRLTVL.

The J gene is TRBJ2-1, the V gene TRBV9; TRBD1 might be the D (6 bases). Germline CDR1 reads SGDLS; CDR2 reads YYNGEE. This CDR3 has 16 residues. V was pared by 0 bases and J by 6 bases, with 16 bases between. The chain's CDR3 is CASSVDGGAMINEQFF. In DNA form, the CDR3 reads TGTGCCAGCAGCGTAGATGGGGGCGCCATGATCAATGAGCAGTTCTTC.

V usage is TRBV27 and J usage is TRBJ2-4; 10 bases agree with TRBD2. The CDR3 has 13 amino acids. Germline loops: CDR1 MNHEY, CDR2 SMNVEV (reference sequence). V lost 6 bases to trimming and J lost 6 bases; unmatched junction nucleotides: 2. CDR3 region: CASSEREGNIQYF. For the CDR3, the DNA is TGTGCCAGCAGCGAGCGGGAGGGAAACATTCAGTACTTC.

The chain has TRBV28 and TRBJ1-4, with D maybe TRBD1 (6 bases). Germline V CDR1 and CDR2: MDHEN, SYDVKM. This CDR3 spans 18 amino acids. The germline V and J ends were trimmed by 8 bases and 8 bases, with 30 bases remaining between them. The CDR3 nucleotides are TGTGCCAGCCGACCAAGGACAGTGAGTCTTAGCAGTAAAGAAAAACTGTTTTTT. It translates to CASRPRTVSLSSKEKLFF.

The chain joins TRBV21-1 to TRBJ1-2. TRBV21-1 is assigned pseudogene status. The CDR3 has 16 amino acids. In nucleotides, the CDR3 is TGTGCCAGCAGCAAAGTGTTCAAAATAATCCACTATGGCTACACCTTC. Its translation is CASSKVFKIIHYGYTF.

This chain joins TRBV6-1 and TRBJ2-1; the match to TRBD2 covers 9 bases. CDR1 and CDR2 (germline): MNHNS, SASEGT. The junction had 8 bases not matched to a gene; V was cut back by 10 bases and J by 7 bases. The CDR3 covers 13 residues. CDR3: CATGTLAGNEQFF. In DNA, the CDR3 is TGTGCCACGGGGACTCTAGCGGGGAATGAGCAGTTCTTC.

The table lists this clone with a count of one. The rearrangement joins TRBV10-3 to TRBJ2-3; maybe TRBD2 (6 bases). This CDR3 is built from 14 residues. The V end was cut by 6 bases, the J end by 2 bases, with 12 bases between. CDR1 and CDR2 (germline): ENHRY, SYGVKD. The CDR3 DNA follows: TGTGCCATCAGCACCGGGACTCACACAGATACGCAGTATTTT. The encoded protein is CAISTGTHTDTQYF.

V gene TRBV6-5 combines with J gene TRBJ1-1; perhaps TRBD1 as D (5 bases). The V gene lost 0 bases and the J gene lost 4 bases, with 12 bases spanning the gap. Per the germline V gene, CDR1 is MNHEY and CDR2 is SVGAGI. The CDR3 spans 15 residues. The CDR3 DNA reads TGTGCCAGCAGTTACTCGGTGCAGGGCGGCACTGAAGCTTTCTTT. Amino acids: CASSYSVQGGTEAFF.

DNA for the CDR3: TGTGCCAGCAGCCCGGGACAGGGGGTTGAAAAACTGTTTTTT. Its protein is CASSPGQGVEKLFF. The V and J genes are TRBV6-1 and TRBJ1-4; 11 nucleotides agree with TRBD1. The CDR3 length is 14 residues. The germline CDR1 and CDR2 sequences are MNHNS and SASEGT. V shed 6 bases and J 7 bases; nucleotides not matched to a gene: 4.

This chain joins TRBV11-2 and TRBJ2-1; possible D gene TRBD2, 5 bases. CDR3 length: 19 residues. V lost 1 base, J lost 6 bases, and 25 bases lay in between. Germline CDR1 and CDR2: SGHAT and FQNNGV. The DNA of the CDR3 is TGTGCCAGCAGCTTAGTTCTGCGAGCGGCCCTCGCTGTGGCCAATGAGCAGTTCTTC. Translated: CASSLVLRAALAVANEQFF.

As regards this clone: Other DNA sequences in the same sample also yield this CDR3. The chain uses TRBV7-8 and TRBJ2-7; 8 nucleotides match TRBD2. Germline V CDR1 and CDR2: SGHVS, FQNEAQ. V was pared by 4 bases and J by 1 base, with 3 bases of the junction left unmatched. The CDR3 has 14 amino acids. The CDR3 nucleotides read TGTGCCAGCAGCTCGGAGCGGGGGTCCTACGAGCAGTACTTC. It codes for CASSSERGSYEQYF.